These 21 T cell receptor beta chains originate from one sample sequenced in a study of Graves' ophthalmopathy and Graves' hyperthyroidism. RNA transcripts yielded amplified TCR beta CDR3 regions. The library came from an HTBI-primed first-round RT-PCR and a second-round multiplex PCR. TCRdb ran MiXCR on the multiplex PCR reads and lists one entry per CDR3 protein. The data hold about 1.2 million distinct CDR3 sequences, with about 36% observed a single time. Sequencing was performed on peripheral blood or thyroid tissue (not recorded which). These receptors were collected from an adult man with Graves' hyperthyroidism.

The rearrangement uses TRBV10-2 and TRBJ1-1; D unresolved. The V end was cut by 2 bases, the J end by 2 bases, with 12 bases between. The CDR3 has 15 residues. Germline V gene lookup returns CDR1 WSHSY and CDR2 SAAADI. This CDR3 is CASSEDGIDNTEAFF. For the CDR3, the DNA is TGCGCCAGCAGTGAGGACGGCATTGATAACACTGAAGCTTTCTTT.

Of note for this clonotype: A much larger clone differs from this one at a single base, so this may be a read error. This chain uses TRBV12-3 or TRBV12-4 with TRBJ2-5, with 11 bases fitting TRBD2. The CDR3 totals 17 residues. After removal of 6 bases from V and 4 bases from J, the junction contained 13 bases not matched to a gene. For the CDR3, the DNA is TGTGCCAGCAGCCAGGTGGGGCTAGCGGGAGGTTCAGAGACCCAGTACTTC. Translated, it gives CASSQVGLAGGSETQYF.

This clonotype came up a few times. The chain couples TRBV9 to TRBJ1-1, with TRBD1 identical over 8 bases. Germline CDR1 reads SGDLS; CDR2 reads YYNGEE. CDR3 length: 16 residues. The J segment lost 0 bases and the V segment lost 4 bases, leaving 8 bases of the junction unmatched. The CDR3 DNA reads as TGTGCCAGCAGCACAGGGGGGGCGACGATGAACACTGAAGCTTTCTTT. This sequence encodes CASSTGGATMNTEAFF.

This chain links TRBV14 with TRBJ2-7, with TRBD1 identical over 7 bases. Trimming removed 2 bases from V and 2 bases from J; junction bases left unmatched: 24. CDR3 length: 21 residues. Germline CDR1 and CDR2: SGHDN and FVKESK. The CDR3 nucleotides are TGTGCCAGCAGCCAACATATGTGGCCAGGGGGAACGTGGACGCCGACCTACGAGCAGTACTTC. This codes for CASSQHMWPGGTWTPTYEQYF.

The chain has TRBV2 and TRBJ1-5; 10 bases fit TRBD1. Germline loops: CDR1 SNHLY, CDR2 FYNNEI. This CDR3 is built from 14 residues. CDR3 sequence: CARLLGQGDQPQHF. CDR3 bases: TGTGCTAGGCTCCTCGGACAGGGGGATCAGCCCCAGCATTTT.

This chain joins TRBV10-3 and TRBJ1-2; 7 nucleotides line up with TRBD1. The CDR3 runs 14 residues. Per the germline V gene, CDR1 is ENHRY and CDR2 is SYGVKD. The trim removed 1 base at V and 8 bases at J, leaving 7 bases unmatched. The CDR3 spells CAISEFGTAGGYTF. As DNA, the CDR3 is TGTGCCATCAGTGAGTTCGGGACAGCGGGGGGCTACACCTTC.

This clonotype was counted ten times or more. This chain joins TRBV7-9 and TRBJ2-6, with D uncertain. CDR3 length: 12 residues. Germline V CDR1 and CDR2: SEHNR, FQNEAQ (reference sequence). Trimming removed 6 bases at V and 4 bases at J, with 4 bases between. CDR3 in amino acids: CASSKGANVLTF. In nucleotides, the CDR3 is TGTGCCAGCAGTAAGGGGGCCAACGTCCTGACTTTC.

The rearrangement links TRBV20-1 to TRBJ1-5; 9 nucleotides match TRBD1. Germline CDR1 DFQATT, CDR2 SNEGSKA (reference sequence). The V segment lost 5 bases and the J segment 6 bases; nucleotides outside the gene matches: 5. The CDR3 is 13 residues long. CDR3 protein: CSAGDRETQPQHF. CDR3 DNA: TGCAGTGCTGGGGACAGGGAAACTCAGCCCCAGCATTTT.

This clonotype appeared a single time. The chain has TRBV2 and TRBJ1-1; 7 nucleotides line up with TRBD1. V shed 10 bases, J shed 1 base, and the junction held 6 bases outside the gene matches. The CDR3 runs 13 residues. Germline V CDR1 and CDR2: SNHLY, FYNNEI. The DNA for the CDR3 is TGTGCCACCTTGGGACAGCCGAACACTGAAGCTTTCTTT. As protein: CATLGQPNTEAFF.

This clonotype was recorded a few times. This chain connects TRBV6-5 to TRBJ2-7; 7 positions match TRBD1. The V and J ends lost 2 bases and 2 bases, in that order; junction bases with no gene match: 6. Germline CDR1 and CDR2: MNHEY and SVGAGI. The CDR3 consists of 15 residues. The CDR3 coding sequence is TGTGCCAGCAGTTACCGCGGGCAGGGGGCCTACGAGCAGTACTTC. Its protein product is CASSYRGQGAYEQYF.

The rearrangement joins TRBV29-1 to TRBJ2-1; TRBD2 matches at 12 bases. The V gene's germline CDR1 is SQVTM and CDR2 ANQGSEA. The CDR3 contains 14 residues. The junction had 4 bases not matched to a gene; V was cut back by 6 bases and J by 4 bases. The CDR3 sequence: CSVVGLAGYNEQFF. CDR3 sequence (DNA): TGCAGCGTAGTAGGACTAGCGGGGTACAATGAGCAGTTCTTC.

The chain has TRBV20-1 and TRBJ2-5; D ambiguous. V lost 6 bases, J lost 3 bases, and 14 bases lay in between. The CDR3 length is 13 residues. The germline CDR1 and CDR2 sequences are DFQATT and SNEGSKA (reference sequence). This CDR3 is CSALVGAEETQYF. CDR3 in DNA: TGCAGTGCCCTCGTGGGCGCGGAAGAGACCCAGTACTTC.

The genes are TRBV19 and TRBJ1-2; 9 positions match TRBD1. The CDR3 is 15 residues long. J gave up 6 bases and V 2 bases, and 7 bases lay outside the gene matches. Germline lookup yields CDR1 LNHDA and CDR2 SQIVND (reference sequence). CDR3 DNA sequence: TGTGCCAGTAGTATAACAGGGGGCGTCGCTGATGGCTACACCTTC. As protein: CASSITGGVADGYTF.

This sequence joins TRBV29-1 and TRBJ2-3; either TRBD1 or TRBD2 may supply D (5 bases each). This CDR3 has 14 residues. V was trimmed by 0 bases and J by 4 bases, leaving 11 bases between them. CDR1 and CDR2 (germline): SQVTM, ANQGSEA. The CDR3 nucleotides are TGCAGCGTTGAAGAGGGAGCAGGGCCAGATACGCAGTATTTT. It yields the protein CSVEEGAGPDTQYF.

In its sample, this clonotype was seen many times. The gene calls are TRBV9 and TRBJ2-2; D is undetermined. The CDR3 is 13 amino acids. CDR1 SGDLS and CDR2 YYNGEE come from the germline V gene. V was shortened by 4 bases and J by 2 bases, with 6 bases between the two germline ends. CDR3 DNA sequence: TGTGCCAGCAGCAAACAAAACACCGGGGAGCTGTTTTTT. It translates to CASSKQNTGELFF.

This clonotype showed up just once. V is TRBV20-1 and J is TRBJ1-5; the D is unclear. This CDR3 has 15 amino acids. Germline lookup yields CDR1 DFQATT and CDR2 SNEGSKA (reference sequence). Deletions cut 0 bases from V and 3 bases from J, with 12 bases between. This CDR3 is CSAREESRLNQPQHF. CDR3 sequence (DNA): TGCAGTGCTAGAGAAGAGAGTAGACTCAATCAGCCCCAGCATTTT.

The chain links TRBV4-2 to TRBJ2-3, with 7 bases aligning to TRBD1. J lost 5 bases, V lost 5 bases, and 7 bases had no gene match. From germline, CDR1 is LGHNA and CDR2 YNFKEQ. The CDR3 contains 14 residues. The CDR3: CASSGQGQRDTQYF. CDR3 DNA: TGTGCCAGCAGCGGCCAGGGACAGAGAGATACGCAGTATTTT.

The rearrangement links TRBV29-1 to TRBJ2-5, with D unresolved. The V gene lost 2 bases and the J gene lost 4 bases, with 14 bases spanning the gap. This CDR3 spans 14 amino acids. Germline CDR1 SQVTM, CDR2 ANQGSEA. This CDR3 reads CSVERPGPTETQYF. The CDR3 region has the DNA TGCAGCGTTGAACGCCCCGGACCTACAGAGACCCAGTACTTC.

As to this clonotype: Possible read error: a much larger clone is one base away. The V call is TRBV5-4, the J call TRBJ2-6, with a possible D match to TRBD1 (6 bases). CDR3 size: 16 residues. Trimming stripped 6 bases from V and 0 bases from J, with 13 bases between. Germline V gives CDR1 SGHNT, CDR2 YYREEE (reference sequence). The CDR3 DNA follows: TGTGCCAGCAACTGGGACACCAACTCTGGGGCCAACGTCCTGACTTTC. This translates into CASNWDTNSGANVLTF.

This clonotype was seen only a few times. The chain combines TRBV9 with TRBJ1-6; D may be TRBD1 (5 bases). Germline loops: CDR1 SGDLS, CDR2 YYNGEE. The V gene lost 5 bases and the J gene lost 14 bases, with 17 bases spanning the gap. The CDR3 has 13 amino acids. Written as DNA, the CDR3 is TGTGCCAGCAGTTTAGGCCGGCAGGACACCCTCCACTTT. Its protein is CASSLGRQDTLHF.

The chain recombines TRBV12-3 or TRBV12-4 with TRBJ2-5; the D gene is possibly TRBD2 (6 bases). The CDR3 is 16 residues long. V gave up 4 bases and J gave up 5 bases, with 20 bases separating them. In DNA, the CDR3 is TGTGCCAGCAGTTACGGCATGGCCGGGGAGGCGGAGACCCAGTACTTC. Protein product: CASSYGMAGEAETQYF.